The TCR beta chain described here comes from a study of Ad26.COV2.S vaccination and SARS-CoV-2 variants. Study summary: In the study, Ad26.COV2.S was injected intramuscularly once, or twice 56 days apart.

Per the germline V gene, CDR1 is MNHEY and CDR2 is SVGAGI. The CDR3 is made up of 14 amino acids. Trimming removed 3 bases at V and 5 bases at J, with 11 bases between. In regard to this clone: Its antigen is unidentified.

Noted treatment: about 20 received Ad26.COV2.S at low or high dose, single or two shots; about 5 received placebo; per-sample allocation not given. The samples date from day 63 after the first vaccine or placebo injection. TCRdb's table, derived via immunoSEQ multiplex PCR, lists solely in-frame clones and lacks some. The sample gives some 300,000 clones, roughly 86% of which show up once; 1.9% is in the top ten. General study findings and limits: Spike-specific TCR breadth ran higher among vaccine recipients than placebo recipients. It is possible that the TCR breadth and depth analyses underestimated the total T cell responses. Vaccine and placebo recipients had similar non-spike TCR breadth.

This sequence was found in a person aged 18-60 years who received the Ad26.COV2.S COVID-19 vaccine or a placebo. The rearrangement uses TRBV6-5 and TRBJ1-5; D is possibly TRBD1 (5 bases). The material sequenced was peripheral blood, taken in a trial of Ad26.COV2.S vaccine versus placebo. The CDR3 protein is CASSYRTGDQPQHF. For the CDR3, the DNA is TGTGCCAGCAGTTATAGAACAGGCGATCAGCCCCAGCATTTT.